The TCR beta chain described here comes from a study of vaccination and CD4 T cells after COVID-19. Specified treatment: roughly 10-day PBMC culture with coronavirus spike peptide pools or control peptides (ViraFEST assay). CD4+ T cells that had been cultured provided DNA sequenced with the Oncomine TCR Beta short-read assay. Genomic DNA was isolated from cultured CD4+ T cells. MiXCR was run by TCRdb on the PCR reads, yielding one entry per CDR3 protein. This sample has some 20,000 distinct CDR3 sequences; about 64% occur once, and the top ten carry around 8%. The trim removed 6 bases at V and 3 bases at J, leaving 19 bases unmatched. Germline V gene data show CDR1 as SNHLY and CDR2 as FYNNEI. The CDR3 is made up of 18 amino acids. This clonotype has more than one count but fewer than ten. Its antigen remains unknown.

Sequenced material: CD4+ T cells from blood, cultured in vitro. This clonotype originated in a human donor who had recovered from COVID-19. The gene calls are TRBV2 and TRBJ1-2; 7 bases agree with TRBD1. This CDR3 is CASSHPTGNRGPDYGYTF. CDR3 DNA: TGTGCCAGCAGCCACCCGACAGGGAATAGGGGGCCAGACTATGGCTACACCTTC.